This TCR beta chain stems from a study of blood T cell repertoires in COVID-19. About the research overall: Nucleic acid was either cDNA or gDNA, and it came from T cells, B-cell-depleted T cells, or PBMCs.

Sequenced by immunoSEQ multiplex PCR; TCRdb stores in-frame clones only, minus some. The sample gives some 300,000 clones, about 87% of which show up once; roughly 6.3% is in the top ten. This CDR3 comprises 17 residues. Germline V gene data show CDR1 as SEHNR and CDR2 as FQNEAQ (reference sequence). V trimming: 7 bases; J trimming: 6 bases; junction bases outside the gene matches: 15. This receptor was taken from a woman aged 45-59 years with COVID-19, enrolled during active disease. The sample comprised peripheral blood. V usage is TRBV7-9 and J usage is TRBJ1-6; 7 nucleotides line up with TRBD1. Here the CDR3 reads CASNQQITDRINSPLHF. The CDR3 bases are TGTGCCAGCAACCAACAAATAACGGACAGGATTAATTCACCCCTCCACTTT.